These 24 T cell receptor beta chains came from one sample sequenced in a study of blood T cell repertoires in COVID-19. Method: immunoSEQ multiplex PCR; TCRdb's copy keeps in-frame clones and lacks some. The sample records approximately 300,000 clones, about 90% being singletons. Sequenced material: PBMCs or T cells enriched from blood (not recorded which). The source is a woman aged 25 to 45 who had recovered from COVID-19.

The chain employs TRBV9 and TRBJ2-1; 10 positions agree with TRBD2. Germline CDR1 SGDLS, CDR2 YYNGEE. With V trimmed by 2 bases and J by 6 bases, 2 bases remained unmatched. This CDR3 is built from 14 residues. The chain's CDR3 is CASSVLAGANEQFF. The CDR3 DNA reads TGTGCCAGCAGCGTCCTAGCGGGGGCCAATGAGCAGTTCTTC. Full variable domain (remainder filled in from reference TRBV9 and TRBJ2-1): DSGVTQTPKHLITATGQRVTLRCSPRSGDLSVYWYQQSLDQGLQFLIQYYNGEERAKGNILERFSAQQFPDLHSELNLSSLELGDSALYFCASSVLAGANEQFFGPGTRLTVL.

The chain has TRBV4-3 and TRBJ2-7; a possible D gene is TRBD1 (6 bases). Trimming removed 1 base at V and 6 bases at J, with 10 bases between. In germline, CDR1 is LGHNA, CDR2 YSLEER. CDR3 length: 13 amino acids. The CDR3 region is CASSQVTGREQYF. CDR3 nucleotides: TGCGCCAGCAGCCAAGTTACAGGGCGCGAGCAGTACTTC.

V usage is TRBV7-8 and J usage is TRBJ1-5; TRBD1 matches 7 bases. The CDR3 totals 12 residues. Germline CDR1 reads SGHVS; CDR2 reads FQNEAQ. The ends lost 5 bases at V and 11 bases at J; junction bases unmatched: 6. The CDR3 loop reads CASSQTGTAQHF. CDR3 nucleotides: TGTGCCAGCAGCCAAACAGGGACAGCCCAGCATTTT.

The rearrangement uses TRBV28 and TRBJ2-7, with TRBD1 matching over 9 bases. Trimming cost V 5 bases and J 3 bases; bases outside gene matches: 20. Germline V gene data show CDR1 as MDHEN and CDR2 as SYDVKM. This CDR3 has 19 residues. This CDR3 reads CASSPGPGQGEPRSYEQYF. DNA for the CDR3: TGTGCCAGCAGTCCTGGGCCGGGACAGGGAGAACCACGTAGCTACGAGCAGTACTTC. Full variable domain (rest looked up from reference TRBV28 and TRBJ2-7): DVKVTQSSRYLVKRTGEKVFLECVQDMDHENMFWYRQDPGLGLRLIYFSYDVKMKEKGDIPEGYSVSREKKERFSLILESASTNQTSMYLCASSPGPGQGEPRSYEQYFGPGTRLTVT.

The V and J genes are TRBV5-1 and TRBJ2-3; TRBD2 matches 14 bases. The germline V gene has CDR1 SGHRS and CDR2 YFSETQ. V shed 4 bases and J 1 base; nucleotides not matched to a gene: 2. The CDR3 loop spans 16 amino acids. This CDR3 is CASSVGLAGGTDTQYF. DNA for the CDR3: TGCGCCAGCAGCGTGGGACTAGCGGGAGGCACAGATACGCAGTATTTT.

The chain carries TRBV3-1 (or the pseudogene TRBV3-2) and TRBJ2-5; the D is unclear. The CDR3 covers 13 residues. The V end was cut by 4 bases, the J end by 2 bases, with 8 bases between. CDR1 is LGHDT, CDR2 YNNKEL, per germline (reference sequence). The CDR3 bases are TGTGCCAGCAGCCTCGGGTCTCAAGAGACCCAGTACTTC. Translation: CASSLGSQETQYF.

The rearrangement links TRBV4-3 to TRBJ1-6; TRBD1 matches at 7 bases. V shed 0 bases, J shed 6 bases, and the junction held 11 bases outside the gene matches. The CDR3 contains 18 residues. CDR1 LGHNA and CDR2 YSLEER come from the germline V gene. The CDR3 here is CASSQDHVGGVGNSPLHF. The DNA for the CDR3 is TGCGCCAGCAGCCAAGATCACGTAGGGGGCGTGGGTAATTCACCCCTCCACTTT.

The V and J genes are TRBV3-1 (or the pseudogene TRBV3-2) and TRBJ1-1; possible D gene TRBD1, 5 bases. The CDR3 has 13 residues. CDR1 and CDR2 from the germline V gene are LGHDT and YNNKEL (reference sequence). With 2 bases removed from V and 10 bases from J, the gap between germline ends came to 14 bases. CDR3 loop: CASSQNGQGGAFF. In DNA, the CDR3 is TGTGCCAGCAGCCAAAACGGGCAGGGTGGAGCTTTCTTT.

This clone has only a few counts. This chain joins TRBV5-1 and TRBJ2-1; TRBD2 matches 12 bases. CDR3 length: 15 amino acids. V gave up 1 base and J gave up 8 bases; unmatched junction bases: 4. Germline V gene data show CDR1 as SGHRS and CDR2 as YFSETQ. CDR3 sequence (DNA): TGCGCCAGCAGCTTGACCGGACTAGCGGGGCATGAGCAGTTCTTC. Its translation: CASSLTGLAGHEQFF.

This clone turned up a few times. The chain employs TRBV24-1 and TRBJ2-2; D is perhaps TRBD2 (5 bases). Trimming took 4 bases from V and 6 from J, leaving 14 bases between them. Germline V gives CDR1 KGHDR, CDR2 SFDVKD. The CDR3 is 15 residues long. CDR3 amino acids: CATSDPSRGPGELFF. Here the CDR3 DNA reads TGTGCCACCAGTGACCCAAGCCGGGGTCCCGGGGAGCTGTTTTTT.

The chain joins TRBV18 to TRBJ1-5; D not certain. V was cut by 2 bases and J by 2 bases, with 7 bases left in between. Germline assignment: CDR1 KGHSH and CDR2 LQKENI. The CDR3 contains 14 residues. CDR3 coding DNA: TGTGCCAGCTCACCAGAGGGTGGCAATCAGCCCCAGCATTTT. Protein product: CASSPEGGNQPQHF.

V gene TRBV5-6 combines with J gene TRBJ2-3, with TRBD2 as a possible D gene (6 bases). The V end was cut by 1 base, the J end by 4 bases, with 16 bases between. The CDR3 is 16 residues long. Germline CDR1 SGHDT, CDR2 YYEEEE. CDR3 bases: TGTGCCAGCAGCTTGCAGCTCAACGGGGGAGCAGATACGCAGTATTTT. This translates into CASSLQLNGGADTQYF.

DNA for the CDR3: TGTGCCAGCAGCTTAGACTTCACGCCGTTGGGCACAGATACGCAGTATTTT. It encodes CASSLDFTPLGTDTQYF. This chain connects TRBV7-2 to TRBJ2-3, with D unresolved. Germline loops: CDR1 SGHTA, CDR2 FQGNSA. The V and J ends lost 1 base and 1 base respectively, with 15 bases between them. CDR3 length: 17 residues.

This clone appeared a single time. The chain recombines TRBV7-2 with TRBJ1-5; no definite D call. The ends were cut back, 1 base at V and 5 bases at J, with 9 bases in the middle. This CDR3 is 14 amino acids long. The germline V gene encodes CDR1 SGHTA and CDR2 FQGNSA. CDR3 sequence reads: CASSLGPGDQPQHF. In nucleotides, the CDR3 is TGTGCCAGCAGCTTAGGACCTGGAGATCAGCCCCAGCATTTT.

The rearrangement joins TRBV6-5 to TRBJ2-7, with D possibly being TRBD1 (5 bases). CDR1 and CDR2 from the germline V gene are MNHEY and SVGAGI. Trimming removed 1 base from V and 2 bases from J, with 12 bases in between. The CDR3 spans 15 residues. CDR3 amino acids: CASSYYARGTYEQYF. CDR3 in DNA: TGTGCCAGCAGTTACTACGCAAGGGGAACCTACGAGCAGTACTTC.

V and J are TRBV27 and TRBJ2-5, with 9 bases lining up with TRBD1. V dropped 5 bases and J dropped 4; count of bases not matched to a gene: 8. Germline V gene data show CDR1 as MNHEY and CDR2 as SMNVEV (reference sequence). This CDR3 spans 15 amino acids. CDR3 nucleotides: TGTGCCAGCAGTCCAGGACAGGGGCATCGAGAGACCCAGTACTTC. Encoded protein: CASSPGQGHRETQYF.

This chain joins TRBV27 and TRBJ2-2, with no clear D. Germline V gene lookup returns CDR1 MNHEY and CDR2 SMNVEV (reference sequence). V lost 1 base to trimming and J lost 5 bases, with 11 bases between them. The CDR3 is 15 residues long. This CDR3 reads CASSLYPGATGELFF. As DNA, the CDR3 is TGTGCCAGCAGTTTATACCCAGGCGCAACCGGGGAGCTGTTTTTT.

This clone has more than one count but fewer than ten. This chain links TRBV6-2 or TRBV6-3 with TRBJ1-2, with 8 bases fitting TRBD1. The CDR3 sequence is 13 residues long. Germline CDR1 reads MNHEY; CDR2 reads SVGEGT. J lost 4 bases, V lost 6 bases, and 4 bases had no gene match. CDR3 protein: CASSLDRVYGYTF. DNA of the CDR3: TGTGCCAGCAGCCTGGACAGGGTCTATGGCTACACCTTC.

V is TRBV7-3 and J is TRBJ1-1; possibly TRBD1 for D (6 bases). The germline V gene encodes CDR1 SGHTA and CDR2 FQGTGA. CDR3 length equals 14 residues. Trimming took off 5 bases at V and 0 bases at J, with 10 bases between the two ends. This CDR3 reads CASSPGTLNTEAFF. The DNA for the CDR3 is TGTGCCAGCAGCCCCGGGACACTGAACACTGAAGCTTTCTTT.

V is TRBV18 and J is TRBJ2-7, with TRBD1 matching over 7 bases. J was trimmed by 1 base and V by 6 bases; bases with no gene match: 9. The V gene's germline CDR1 is KGHSH and CDR2 LQKENI. The CDR3 consists of 15 residues. The DNA of the CDR3 is TGTGCCAGCTCCCGGCGGACAGGTACGTCCTACGAGCAGTACTTC. Residues: CASSRRTGTSYEQYF. Supplemented by reference TRBV18 and TRBJ2-7, the full variable domain reads NAGVMQNPRHLVRRRGQEARLRCSPMKGHSHVYWYRQLPEEGLKFMVYLQKENIIDESGMPKERFSAEFPKEGPSILRIQQVVRGDSAAYFCASSRRTGTSYEQYFGPGTRLTVT.

The chain combines TRBV29-1 with TRBJ1-1; TRBD1 is a possible D gene (6 bases). Trimming shortened V by 6 bases and J by 0 bases, and 14 bases separated the two germline ends. The CDR3 is made up of 14 amino acids. Looked up from germline, CDR1 is SQVTM and CDR2 is ANQGSEA. Written as DNA, the CDR3 is TGCAGCGTCCGAGAGGGGGACCTGAACACTGAAGCTTTCTTT. It codes for CSVREGDLNTEAFF.

The chain employs TRBV18 and TRBJ1-5, with 8 bases that match TRBD1. The CDR3 length is 16 residues. With 0 bases clipped from V and 3 bases from J, the junction kept 4 bases outside the gene matches. The germline V gene has CDR1 KGHSH and CDR2 LQKENI. This CDR3 reads CASSPPGDRLNQPQHF. CDR3 in DNA: TGTGCCAGCTCACCACCAGGGGACAGGCTCAATCAGCCCCAGCATTTT.

The chain uses TRBV2 and TRBJ2-5; 8 bases are a match to TRBD1. The CDR3 consists of 15 residues. The germline V gene has CDR1 SNHLY and CDR2 FYNNEI. V trimming: 2 bases; J trimming: 5 bases; junction bases outside the gene matches: 7. CDR3 bases: TGTGCCAGCAGTGAAAGGGACAGGCGCTGGGAGACCCAGTACTTC. Amino acids: CASSERDRRWETQYF.

This chain links TRBV29-1 with TRBJ1-2; 7 positions match TRBD1. After removal of 7 bases from V and 3 bases from J, the junction contained 11 bases not matched to a gene. This CDR3 has 14 amino acids. Germline V gene sequence: CDR1 SQVTM, CDR2 ANQGSEA. The CDR3 reads CSAYDRASDYGYTF. The CDR3 nucleotides read TGCAGCGCCTATGACAGGGCGTCTGACTATGGCTACACCTTC.